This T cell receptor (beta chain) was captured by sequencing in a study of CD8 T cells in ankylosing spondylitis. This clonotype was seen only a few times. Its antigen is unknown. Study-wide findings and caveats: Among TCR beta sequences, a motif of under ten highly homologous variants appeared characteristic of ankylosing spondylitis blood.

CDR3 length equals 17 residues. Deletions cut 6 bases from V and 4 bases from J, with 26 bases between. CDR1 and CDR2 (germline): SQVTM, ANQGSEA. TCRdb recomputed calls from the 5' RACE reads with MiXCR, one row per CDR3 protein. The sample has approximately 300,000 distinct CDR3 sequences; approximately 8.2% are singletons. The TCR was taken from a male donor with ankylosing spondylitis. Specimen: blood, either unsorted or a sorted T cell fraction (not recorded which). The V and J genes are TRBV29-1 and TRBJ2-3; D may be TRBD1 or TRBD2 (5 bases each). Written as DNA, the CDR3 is TGCAGCGTAGGATTGAATGGGAAGGGGAGATCGGCAGATACGCAGTATTTT. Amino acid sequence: CSVGLNGKGRSADTQYF.